This TCR beta chain was captured in a study of T cells in Graves' hyperthyroidism and ophthalmopathy. This clonotype was detected once. Template material for amplifying TCR beta CDR3 regions consisted of RNA transcripts. HTBI primers were the set used in a first-round RT-PCR of the TCR CDR3. TCRdb re-called the multiplex PCR reads with MiXCR, one entry per CDR3 protein. The table includes roughly 200,000 distinct CDR3 sequences, about a sixth detected once. CDR1 and CDR2 from the germline V gene are MNHEY and SMNVEV (reference sequence). Trimming stripped 7 bases from V and 3 bases from J, with 16 bases between. The CDR3 is 14 amino acids.

The receptor was isolated from a man aged 40-55 years with Graves' hyperthyroidism. The chain carries TRBV27 and TRBJ2-7; the D gene is possibly TRBD2 (6 bases). Material for sequencing was blood. In DNA form, the CDR3 reads TGTGCCAGCATGGGGTGGAGGGAGCGCTACGAGCAGTACTTC. It yields the protein CASMGWRERYEQYF.